These 32 T cell receptor beta chains originate from one sample sequenced in a study of blood T cells in healthy people across ages. Then a second PCR, running about 7 to 11 cycles, was carried out with a sample-barcoded 5' primer and a J-beta primer mix. TCRdb ran MiXCR on the 5' RACE reads and lists one entry per CDR3 protein. Among some 900,000 distinct CDR3 sequences, 45% to 50% were seen once, and the ten largest hold around an eighth. The sample consisted of blood. These receptors all stem from a man aged 25-45 years in good health.

The sample holds a few counts of this clonotype. The chain is built from TRBV4-1 and TRBJ2-1; a possible D gene is TRBD2 (7 bases). The CDR3 has 16 residues. Trimming took 3 bases from V and 2 from J, leaving 14 bases between them. Germline V gives CDR1 MGHRA, CDR2 YSYEKL. CDR3 DNA sequence: TGCGCCAGCAGCCACGAGGCGGGGGCCCCCTACAATGAGCAGTTCTTC. It specifies CASSHEAGAPYNEQFF.

A note on this clonotype: Since a much larger clone is just one base distant, this may be a read error. The chain recombines TRBV20-1 with TRBJ2-7; 10 nucleotides match TRBD2. This CDR3 is 15 amino acids long. In germline, CDR1 is DFQATT, CDR2 SNEGSKA (reference sequence). Trimming cost V 7 bases and J 7 bases; bases outside gene matches: 16. In DNA form, the CDR3 reads TGCAGTGTTAAGAAGCGGGGGGGAACCTACAATGAGCAGTACTTC. This translates into CSVKKRGGTYNEQYF.

This chain's CDR3 is CSSGLNEQFF. The CDR3 DNA is TGCAGCAGCGGGTTGAATGAGCAGTTCTTC. V and J are TRBV29-1 and TRBJ2-1, with D perhaps matching TRBD2 (6 bases). Trimming cost V 8 bases and J 7 bases, with 9 bases left between them. CDR3 length: 10 residues. Germline values: CDR1 SQVTM, CDR2 ANQGSEA.

This clonotype was picked up a small number of times. The V call is TRBV2, the J call TRBJ2-7; maybe TRBD1 (5 bases). The CDR3 runs to 12 residues. V was shortened by 6 bases and J by 5 bases, with 11 bases between the two germline ends. CDR1 and CDR2 from the germline V gene are SNHLY and FYNNEI. The CDR3 loop reads CASSQGIDEQYF. The CDR3, as DNA: TGTGCCAGCAGCCAGGGAATTGACGAGCAGTACTTC.

This clonotype was detected once. In nucleotides, the CDR3 is TGTGCCAGCGGCCCGGCGAGCACCTACAATGAGCAGTTCTTC. It yields the protein CASGPASTYNEQFF. The chain recombines TRBV6-1 with TRBJ2-1; D is undetermined. The CDR3 totals 14 residues. V lost 8 bases and J 2 bases, leaving 13 bases between the germline ends. From germline, CDR1 is MNHNS and CDR2 SASEGT.

The chain employs TRBV5-1 and TRBJ1-2; 8 bases align to TRBD1. Germline loops: CDR1 SGHRS, CDR2 YFSETQ. V trimming: 4 bases; J trimming: 7 bases; junction bases outside the gene matches: 9. The CDR3 covers 14 residues. The CDR3 DNA follows: TGCGCCAGCAGCAGCGATGGACAGGGAGGTGGCTACACCTTC. It translates to CASSSDGQGGGYTF.

The genes are TRBV20-1 and TRBJ2-5; D is unclear. The CDR3 sequence is 14 residues long. Germline V gene lookup returns CDR1 DFQATT and CDR2 SNEGSKA (reference sequence). Trimming removed 4 bases at V and 5 bases at J, with 17 bases between. Here the CDR3 DNA reads TGCAGTGCTACCCCCACGGGCGGCCGGGAGACCCAGTACTTC. It translates to CSATPTGGRETQYF.

The chain couples TRBV20-1 to TRBJ1-1; D call uncertain. Germline V gene lookup returns CDR1 DFQATT and CDR2 SNEGSKA (reference sequence). The CDR3 contains 14 residues. The V end was cut by 3 bases, the J end by 4 bases, with 15 bases between. The CDR3 spells CSARRGWEGTEAFF. In nucleotides, the CDR3 is TGCAGTGCTAGGCGGGGTTGGGAGGGCACTGAAGCTTTCTTT.

This clonotype came up once. The chain has TRBV21-1 and TRBJ2-3; no DNA check was done on the table's D call, TRBD1. TRBV21-1 is recorded as a pseudogene. The CDR3 extends over 16 amino acids. For the CDR3, the DNA is TGTGCCAGCAGCAAATCCCAGACAGGGATAACAGATACGCAGTATTTT. As protein: CASSKSQTGITDTQYF.

In the case of this clonotype: This may be a read error: a much more frequent sequence differs by one nucleotide. This chain links TRBV6-1 with TRBJ2-7, with 14 bases fitting TRBD2. The germline V gene has CDR1 MNHNS and CDR2 SASEGT. The CDR3 contains 15 residues. The CDR3 here is CVSRPTSGGAYEQYF. As DNA, the CDR3 is TGTGTCAGCAGGCCGACTAGCGGGGGGGCCTACGAGCAGTACTTC.

This rearrangement joins TRBV11-3 to TRBJ2-3; 7 positions match TRBD1. There are 13 residues in the CDR3. V gave up 8 bases and J gave up 1 base; unmatched junction bases: 3. The germline V gene has CDR1 SGHNT and CDR2 YENEEA. The chain's CDR3 is CASGGQGTDTQYF. The CDR3 DNA follows: TGTGCCAGCGGCGGACAGGGCACAGATACGCAGTATTTT.

This clonotype came up a few times. The V and J genes are TRBV7-2 and TRBJ2-7, with D maybe TRBD2 (6 bases). Germline loops: CDR1 SGHTA, CDR2 FQGNSA. Trimming removed 1 base at V and 0 bases at J, with 13 bases between. The CDR3 contains 16 residues. The CDR3 sequence: CASSLEAGGSSYEQYF. In nucleotides, the CDR3 is TGTGCCAGCAGCTTAGAGGCCGGGGGTAGCTCCTACGAGCAGTACTTC.

This clonotype has just one count. DNA of the CDR3: TGTGCCAGCAGTCATCAGGAGGGGGGCACAGATACGCAGTATTTT. It yields the protein CASSHQEGGTDTQYF. The rearrangement links TRBV6-5 to TRBJ2-3, with D tentatively TRBD1 or TRBD2 (6 bases each). The CDR3 contains 15 residues. Trimming took off 5 bases at V and 1 base at J, with 13 bases between the two ends. CDR1 and CDR2 (germline): MNHEY, SVGAGI.

This rearrangement joins TRBV29-1 to TRBJ1-1, with D possibly being TRBD1 (5 bases). CDR3 size: 12 residues. CDR1 is SQVTM and CDR2 is ANQGSEA in the germline V gene. Trimming took 7 bases from V and 1 from J, leaving 10 bases between them. Here the CDR3 reads CSGGGQNTEAFF. The CDR3 DNA is TGCAGCGGTGGAGGACAGAACACTGAAGCTTTCTTT.

CDR3 loop: CASSKRDTEYF. The CDR3 nucleotides are TGTGCCAGCAGCAAAAGGGACACCGAGTACTTC. The chain couples TRBV2 to TRBJ2-7; TRBD1 is a possible D gene (6 bases). CDR1 and CDR2 from the germline V gene are SNHLY and FYNNEI. The CDR3 contains 11 residues. V was pared by 6 bases and J by 11 bases, with 14 bases between.

The rearrangement uses TRBV4-1 and TRBJ1-2; D perhaps matches TRBD1 (6 bases). In germline, CDR1 is MGHRA, CDR2 YSYEKL. V lost 2 bases and J 2 bases, leaving 15 bases between the germline ends. The CDR3 consists of 16 residues. CDR3: CASSQLGAISNYGYTF. CDR3 bases: TGCGCCAGCAGCCAACTGGGGGCGATATCAAACTATGGCTACACCTTC.

This chain joins TRBV21-1 and TRBJ1-5; the tabulated D call, TRBD1, remains unverified against the DNA. TRBV21-1 is flagged as a pseudogene. The CDR3 contains 14 residues. The CDR3 region is CASNLDRVNQPQHF. The CDR3 nucleotides read TGTGCCAGCAACCTAGACAGGGTCAATCAGCCCCAGCATTTT.

In nucleotides, the CDR3 is TGCGCCAGCAACCAGGCGCTAGGATACGAAGCTTTCTTT. Its translation is CASNQALGYEAFF. The V call is TRBV4-1, the J call TRBJ1-1; D gene unclear. The CDR3 is 13 residues long. V was pared by 7 bases and J by 8 bases, with 17 bases between. The germline CDR1 and CDR2 sequences are MGHRA and YSYEKL.

The chain couples TRBV20-1 to TRBJ2-2, with 7 bases fitting TRBD2. This CDR3 has 14 residues. Germline values: CDR1 DFQATT, CDR2 SNEGSKA (reference sequence). The junction had 2 bases not matched to a gene; V was cut back by 3 bases and J by 1 base. The CDR3, as DNA: TGCAGTGCTAGGGTAGCGGGGAACACCGGGGAGCTGTTTTTT. Translating gives CSARVAGNTGELFF.

The CDR3 nucleotides read TGTGCCTGGAGTGCGGGGACAGGGCGCGGCAATGAGCAGTTCTTC. This gives the protein CAWSAGTGRGNEQFF. This chain connects TRBV30 to TRBJ2-1, with 9 positions matching TRBD1. The germline gives CDR1 GTSNPN, CDR2 SVGIG (reference sequence). V was clipped by 1 base and J by 6 bases; unmatched bases: 7. This CDR3 contains 15 residues. The variable domain in full, completed from reference TRBV30 and TRBJ2-1, reads SQTIHQWPATLVQPVGSPLSLECTVEGTSNPNLYWYRQAAGRGLQLLFYSVGIGQISSEVPQNLSASRPQDRQFILSSKKLLLSDSGFYLCAWSAGTGRGNEQFFGPGTRLTVL.

The chain uses TRBV3-1 and TRBJ1-6; TRBD1 agrees at 9 bases. The CDR3 covers 15 residues. V lost 4 bases to trimming and J lost 12 bases; unmatched junction nucleotides: 10. Germline loops: CDR1 LGHDT, CDR2 YNNKEL (reference sequence). CDR3 nucleotide sequence: TGTGCCAGCAGCCCCGGGACAGGGCATTTGAAACCCCTCCACTTT. It yields the protein CASSPGTGHLKPLHF.

Turning to this clonotype: One end of the junction is discordant with germline, which a read error may explain. This chain connects TRBV7-8 to TRBJ2-3, with TRBD1 as a possible D gene (6 bases). Germline V CDR1 and CDR2: SGHVS, FQNEAQ. This CDR3 comprises 15 residues. The CDR3 DNA sequence: TGTGCCTGCAGGTCTGGACAGAGCCCCACAGATACGCAGTATTTT. Translation: CACRSGQSPTDTQYF. The full variable domain, completed using reference TRBV7-8 and TRBJ2-3, is GAGVSQSPRYKVAKRGQDVALRCDPISGHVSLFWYQQALGQGPEFLTYFQNEAQLDKSGLPSDRFFAERPEGSVSTLKIQRTQQEDSAVYLCACRSGQSPTDTQYFGPGTRLTVL.

The chain links TRBV13 to TRBJ2-4, with D perhaps TRBD1 (7 bases). This CDR3 has 16 amino acids. Trimming took 0 bases from V and 4 from J, leaving 13 bases between them. Germline V gene lookup returns CDR1 PRHDT and CDR2 FYEKMQ (reference sequence). Here the CDR3 reads CASSLGGGTVKNIQYF. For the CDR3, the DNA is TGTGCCAGCAGCTTAGGAGGAGGGACAGTTAAAAACATTCAGTACTTC.

This chain joins TRBV3-1 and TRBJ2-2, with 8 bases matching TRBD2. This CDR3 comprises 17 residues. From germline, CDR1 is LGHDT and CDR2 YNNKEL (reference sequence). The junction had 6 bases not matched to a gene; V was cut back by 0 bases and J by 3 bases. The CDR3 DNA follows: TGTGCCAGCAGCCAAGATCCAGGCGGGGGGTACACCGGGGAGCTGTTTTTT. Its translation: CASSQDPGGGYTGELFF.

This clonotype was seen only a few times. The chain employs TRBV5-1 and TRBJ1-2; the D gene is possibly TRBD1 (6 bases). CDR3 length: 16 residues. V was cut by 0 bases and J by 4 bases, with 16 bases left in between. Looked up from germline, CDR1 is SGHRS and CDR2 is YFSETQ. The DNA for the CDR3 is TGCGCCAGCAGCTTGGAGGGGGGGGCAGCCAGCTATGGCTACACCTTC. It translates to CASSLEGGAASYGYTF.

CDR3 nucleotide sequence: TGTGCCACCAGCGGCGACAGGTTCAATGAGCAGTTCTTC. Its translation: CATSGDRFNEQFF. The chain couples TRBV15 to TRBJ2-1; the D gene is possibly TRBD1 (6 bases). Between the trimmed V and J ends, which lost 5 bases and 6 bases, there was a span of 11 bases. The V gene's germline CDR1 is LNHNV and CDR2 YYDKDF (reference sequence). The CDR3 is 13 amino acids.

CDR3 amino acids: CASSRTGDRNSPLHF. In DNA form, the CDR3 reads TGTGCCAGCAGCCGGACAGGGGACAGGAATTCACCCCTCCACTTT. The chain recombines TRBV12-3 or TRBV12-4 with TRBJ1-6; 9 bases align to TRBD1. The CDR3 runs to 15 residues. With V trimmed by 6 bases and J by 7 bases, 7 bases remained unmatched.

This CDR3 is CASSSPKTDRETQYF. The CDR3, as DNA: TGTGCCAGCAGTTCCCCCAAGACAGATCGGGAGACCCAGTACTTC. The chain recombines TRBV12-3 or TRBV12-4 with TRBJ2-7; the D gene is possibly TRBD1 (5 bases). The DNA end lines up better with TRBJ2-5; the J call may be wrong. The CDR3 extends over 15 amino acids.

At least ten counts were recorded for this clonotype. The CDR3, as DNA: TGCGCCAGCAGCCAAGATCGGGAGGATGAAAAACTGTTTTTT. Translating it yields CASSQDREDEKLFF. The chain has TRBV4-3 and TRBJ1-4; D call uncertain. The CDR3 runs to 14 residues. Germline V gives CDR1 LGHNA, CDR2 YSLEER. V was cut by 0 bases and J by 6 bases, with 8 bases left in between.

The sample holds a few counts of this clonotype. V gene TRBV5-1 combines with J gene TRBJ2-1, with 7 bases matching TRBD2. Per germline, CDR1 SGHRS and CDR2 YFSETQ. V lost 5 bases, J lost 0 bases, and 5 bases stayed unmatched. The CDR3 contains 15 residues. The chain's CDR3 is CASSQSGDSYNEQFF. The CDR3 nucleotides read TGCGCCAGCAGTCAAAGCGGGGACTCCTACAATGAGCAGTTCTTC. The full variable domain, with the rest looked up from reference TRBV5-1 and TRBJ2-1, is KAGVTQTPRYLIKTRGQQVTLSCSPISGHRSVSWYQQTPGQGLQFLFEYFSETQRNKGNFPGRFSGRQFSNSRSEMNVSTLELGDSALYLCASSQSGDSYNEQFFGPGTRLTVL.

This chain uses TRBV19 with TRBJ2-4; no definite D call. The DNA end favors TRBJ2-7, so the J call may be wrong. CDR1 and CDR2 (germline): LNHDA, SQIVND (reference sequence). This CDR3 comprises 13 residues. In DNA, the CDR3 is TGTGCCAGTAGTAGTGACATTCCCTACGAGCAGTACTTC. Protein sequence: CASSSDIPYEQYF.

The chain joins TRBV20-1 to TRBJ2-7; 7 nucleotides align to TRBD1. V was clipped by 6 bases and J by 0 bases; unmatched bases: 11. Germline V lookup: CDR1 DFQATT, CDR2 SNEGSKA (reference sequence). The CDR3 has 15 residues. CDR3 protein: CSASNRGWSSYEQYF. CDR3 sequence (DNA): TGCAGTGCCTCAAACAGGGGCTGGAGCTCCTACGAGCAGTACTTC.